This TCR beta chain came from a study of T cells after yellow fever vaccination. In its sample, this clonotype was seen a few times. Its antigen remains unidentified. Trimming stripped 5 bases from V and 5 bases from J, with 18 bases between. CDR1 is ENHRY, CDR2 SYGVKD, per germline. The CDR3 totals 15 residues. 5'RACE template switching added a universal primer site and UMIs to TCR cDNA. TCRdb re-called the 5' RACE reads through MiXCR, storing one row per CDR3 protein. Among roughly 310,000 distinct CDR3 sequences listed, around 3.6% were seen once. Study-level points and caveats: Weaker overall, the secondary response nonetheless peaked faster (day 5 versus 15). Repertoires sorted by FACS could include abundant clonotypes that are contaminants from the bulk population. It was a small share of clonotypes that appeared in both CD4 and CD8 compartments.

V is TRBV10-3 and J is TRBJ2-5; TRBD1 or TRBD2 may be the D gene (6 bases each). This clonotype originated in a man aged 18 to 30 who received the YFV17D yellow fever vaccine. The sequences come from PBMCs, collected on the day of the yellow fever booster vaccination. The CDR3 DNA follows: TGTGCCATCAGTTCAGGAGGGGGTATAATCGAGACCCAGTACTTC. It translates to CAISSGGGIIETQYF.